This T cell receptor (beta chain) was obtained from a study of molecular identifiers for immune sequencing clone quantification. TCRdb redid the calling of the PCR reads with MiXCR, one entry per CDR3 protein. The data show about 510,000 distinct CDR3 sequences, with around 23% seen just once and around 0.79% held by the top ten. V shed 6 bases and J shed 3 bases, with 17 bases lying between them. The CDR3 covers 15 residues. General observations from the study: Underestimated sizes of highly expanded clones could result from identical TCR molecules that share a barcode.

In this sample, this clonotype turned up many times. Its target is not known. The CD8+CD4-CCR7+CD45RA+ phenotype defined the sorted naive CD8 T cells. The sequencing sample was made of naive CD8+ T cells from blood, with Jurkat cell RNA spiked in. Subset indicated: FACS-sorted CD8+CD4-CCR7+CD45RA+ naive T cells. The TCR originated in a human donor in good health. Some libraries in this study had Jurkat cell RNA spiked in. The rearrangement uses TRBV12-3 or TRBV12-4 and TRBJ1-2; TRBD1 is a possible D gene (6 bases). In nucleotides, the CDR3 is TGTGCCAGCAGCTCAGGGGTTATCGTAGACTATGGCTACACCTTC. Translating it yields CASSSGVIVDYGYTF.